This TCR beta chain was captured in a study of T cells after yellow fever vaccination. Whole-study context: Each low-cell-number fraction was prepared by means of SMART-Seq v4 Ultra Low Input. Whole-study results and caveats: Booster samples showed a return of most primary-vaccination clones (approximately 95% CD4, 85% to 90% CD8).

This clonotype was seen many times. What it recognizes is unknown. Trimming took 2 bases from V and 4 from J, leaving 12 bases between them. Germline CDR1 and CDR2: SGHTA and FQGNSA. CDR3 size: 15 residues. TCRdb called the 5' RACE reads again in MiXCR, with one record for every CDR3 protein. The sample contains some 63,000 distinct CDR3 sequences, about 7% of which appear only once. The sample here was CD8+ T cells sorted from PBMCs, taken 15 days after the yellow fever booster vaccination. This TCR derives from a young man who received the YFV17D yellow fever vaccine. V gene TRBV7-2 combines with J gene TRBJ2-1, with D perhaps matching TRBD1 or TRBD2 (6 bases each). Here the CDR3 DNA reads TGTGCCAGCAGCTTAAAAGAGGGGGGATACAATGAGCAGTTCTTC. Translated, it gives CASSLKEGGYNEQFF.